Reported below is one T cell receptor beta chain. cDNA synthesis used the whole RNA isolate, giving expressed TCRB sequences. Produced via immunoSEQ multiplex PCR; TCRdb's table is partial and in-frame only. The sample records about 250,000 clones, around 14% being singletons. Per the germline V gene, CDR1 is MGHRA and CDR2 is YSYEKL. This CDR3 is built from 14 residues. J gave up 5 bases and V 1 base, and 4 bases lay outside the gene matches. This entry is derived from a study of beta chain features in type 1 diabetes. V is TRBV4-1 and J is TRBJ1-2; 7 bases match TRBD1. The sequence came from a woman aged 40 to 50 in good health. Input material: naive CD4+ T cells from blood. In nucleotides, the CDR3 is TGCGCCAGCAGCCAAGGGTCACAGGGGTATGGCTACACCTTC. Its protein product is CASSQGSQGYGYTF.